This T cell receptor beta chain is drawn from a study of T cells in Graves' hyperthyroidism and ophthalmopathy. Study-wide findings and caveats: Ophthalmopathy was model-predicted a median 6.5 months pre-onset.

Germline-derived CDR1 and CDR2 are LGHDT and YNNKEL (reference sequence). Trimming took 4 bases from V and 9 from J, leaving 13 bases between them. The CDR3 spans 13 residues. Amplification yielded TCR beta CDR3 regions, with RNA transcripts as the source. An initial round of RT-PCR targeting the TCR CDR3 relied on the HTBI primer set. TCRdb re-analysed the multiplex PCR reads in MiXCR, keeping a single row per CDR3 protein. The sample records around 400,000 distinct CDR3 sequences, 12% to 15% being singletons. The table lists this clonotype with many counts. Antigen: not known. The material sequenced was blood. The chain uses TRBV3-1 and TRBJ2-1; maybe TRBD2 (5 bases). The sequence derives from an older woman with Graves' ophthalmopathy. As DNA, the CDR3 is TGTGCCAGCAGCCGACTACTAGAGCCTGAGCAGTTCTTC. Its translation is CASSRLLEPEQFF.